The T cell receptor (beta chain) under discussion was sequenced for a study of stem cell transplantation in POMP-related autoinflammatory disease. For the study at large: Hypothesis: faulty thymoproteasomes impair CD8+ T-cell selection, skewing TRB repertoires.

Remarks on this clone: The antigen is unknown.

The study's findings and limits: Unique TRB V-J gene pairings were limited in number in patients with PRAID. A trend toward lower repertoire diversity and greater clonality appeared in every analyzed T-cell subset of PRAID patients.

PRAID combined immunodeficiency and autoinflammation. Data came from immunoSEQ multiplex PCR; TCRdb stores just in-frame clones and leaves some out. The sample lists about 26,000 clones, around 83% occurring once. Per germline, CDR1 MNHNS and CDR2 SASEGT. The CDR3 spans 17 residues. V shed 1 base and J 5 bases; nucleotides not matched to a gene: 10. The specimen was CD4+ T cells from PBMCs, collected before stem cell transplantation. The chain has TRBV6-1 and TRBJ2-5; 10 nucleotides agree with TRBD2. The receptor comes from a human donor with POMP-related autoinflammation and immune dysregulation (PRAID). CDR3 region: CASSEVLQRGGWETQYF. Here the CDR3 DNA reads TGTGCCAGCAGTGAAGTACTACAGCGGGGGGGGTGGGAGACCCAGTACTTC.